The sequence of this TCR beta chain was determined in a study of cytomegalovirus exposure and HLA in healthy donors. PCR employed 60 Vbeta and 13 Jbeta primers. Using immunoSEQ multiplex PCR, the repertoire was profiled, and TCRdb retains in-frame clones only, with some absent. Among around 140,000 clones listed, around 75% were seen once. Germline CDR1 is SGHVS and CDR2 is FQNEAQ. CDR3 length equals 16 residues. Trimming cost V 5 bases and J 1 base, with 16 bases left between them. This clonotype originated in a man aged 30 to 39 in good health and CMV-seronegative. Sequenced material: PBMCs. The chain combines TRBV7-8 with TRBJ2-3; D is possibly TRBD1 (5 bases). Here the CDR3 reads CASSTRRVSGTDTQYF. DNA of the CDR3: TGTGCCAGCAGCACCCGCAGGGTCTCAGGCACAGATACGCAGTATTTT.